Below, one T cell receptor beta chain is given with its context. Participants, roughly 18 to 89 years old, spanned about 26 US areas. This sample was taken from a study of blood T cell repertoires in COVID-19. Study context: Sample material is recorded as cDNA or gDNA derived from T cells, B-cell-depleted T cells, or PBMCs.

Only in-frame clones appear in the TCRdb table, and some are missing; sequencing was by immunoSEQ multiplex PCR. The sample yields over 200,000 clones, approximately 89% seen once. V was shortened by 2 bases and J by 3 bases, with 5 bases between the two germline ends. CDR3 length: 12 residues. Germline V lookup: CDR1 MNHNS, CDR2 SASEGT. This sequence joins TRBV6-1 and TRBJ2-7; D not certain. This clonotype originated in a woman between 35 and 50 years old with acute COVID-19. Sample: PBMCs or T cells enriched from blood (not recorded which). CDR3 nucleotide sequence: TGTGCCAGCAGTGAACGTTACTACGAGCAGTACTTC. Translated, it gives CASSERYYEQYF.